What follows are 21 T cell receptor beta chains derived from one specimen sequenced in a study of blood T cell repertoires in COVID-19. Produced via immunoSEQ multiplex PCR; TCRdb's table is partial and in-frame only. The sample includes under 250,000 clones, about four fifths seen only once; the top ten take 8.5% to 10%. Sequenced sample: PBMCs or T cells enriched from blood (not recorded which). These receptors were obtained from a woman between 45 and 65 years old with acute COVID-19.

V usage is TRBV5-1 and J usage is TRBJ1-6; D is unclear. Looked up from germline, CDR1 is SGHRS and CDR2 is YFSETQ. The germline V and J ends were trimmed by 2 bases and 5 bases, with 11 bases remaining between them. The CDR3 extends over 15 amino acids. The CDR3 DNA reads TGCGCCAGCAGCTTTCGGGATTCAAATAATTCACCCCTCCACTTT. Its translation is CASSFRDSNNSPLHF.

The J gene is TRBJ2-7, the V gene TRBV4-2; 12 bases agree with TRBD2. The CDR3 runs to 14 residues. Germline V gene lookup returns CDR1 LGHNA and CDR2 YNFKEQ. Trimming at V came to 1 base and at J to 6 bases, leaving 1 base not matched to a gene. The CDR3 sequence is CASSQATSGGEQYF. In DNA, the CDR3 is TGTGCCAGCAGCCAAGCGACTAGCGGGGGCGAGCAGTACTTC.

V usage is TRBV3-1 (or the pseudogene TRBV3-2) and J usage is TRBJ2-3; 8 nucleotides align to TRBD1. This CDR3 comprises 17 residues. Germline CDR1 and CDR2: LGHDT and YNNKEL (reference sequence). With 2 bases clipped from V and 2 bases from J, the junction kept 9 bases outside the gene matches. DNA of the CDR3: TGTGCCAGCAGCCAATGGGGACAGGTAGGTGACACAGATACGCAGTATTTT. Its protein is CASSQWGQVGDTDTQYF.

This clone occurred a few times. The chain uses TRBV19 and TRBJ1-4, with TRBD1 matching over 9 bases. V gave up 4 bases and J gave up 11 bases; unmatched junction bases: 11. The CDR3 length is 15 residues. CDR1 is LNHDA, CDR2 SQIVND, per germline (reference sequence). CDR3 sequence reads: CASSTGQGRMGKLFF. CDR3 nucleotide sequence: TGTGCCAGTAGTACCGGACAGGGGAGGATGGGGAAACTGTTTTTT. The entire variable domain, with the rest obtained from reference TRBV19 and TRBJ1-4, is as follows: DGGITQSPKYLFRKEGQNVTLSCEQNLNHDAMYWYRQDPGQGLRLIYYSQIVNDFQKGDIAEGYSVSREKKESFPLTVTSAQKNPTAFYLCASSTGQGRMGKLFFGSGTQLSVL.

As concerns this clone: The sample has other DNA sequences that encode this CDR3 too. The V gene is TRBV6-2 or TRBV6-3, the J gene TRBJ1-2, with unresolved D. CDR3 length: 14 residues. CDR1 is MNHEY, CDR2 SVGEGT, per germline. Trimming stripped 0 bases from V and 2 bases from J, with 7 bases between. The CDR3 DNA follows: TGTGCCAGCAGTTACTCCGGGGTCAACTATGGCTACACCTTC. It specifies CASSYSGVNYGYTF.

The rearrangement joins TRBV21-1 to TRBJ2-7; TRBD2 was called by the table and not checked on the DNA. TRBV21-1 is given as a pseudogene. The CDR3 extends over 12 amino acids. In nucleotides, the CDR3 is TGTGCCAGCGGAGGTGTCGCCTACGAGCAGTACTTC. Its translation is CASGGVAYEQYF.

This sequence joins TRBV19 and TRBJ1-5, with TRBD1 matching 9 bases. There are 15 residues in the CDR3. V lost 6 bases to trimming and J lost 4 bases; unmatched junction nucleotides: 7. The germline CDR1 and CDR2 sequences are LNHDA and SQIVND (reference sequence). The CDR3 region is CASSPTGGRNQPQHF. The CDR3 coding sequence is TGTGCCAGTAGCCCAACAGGGGGCAGGAATCAGCCCCAGCATTTT.

V usage is TRBV11-3 and J usage is TRBJ2-1; no firm D call. Trimming pared 6 bases from V and 7 bases from J, leaving 7 bases between. Germline CDR1 is SGHNT and CDR2 is YENEEA. There are 11 residues in the CDR3. The DNA for the CDR3 is TGTGCCAGCAGTAGCCAGAATGAGCAGTTCTTC. It codes for CASSSQNEQFF. The entire variable domain, with the rest obtained from reference TRBV11-3 and TRBJ2-1, is as follows: EAGVVQSPRYKIIEKKQPVAFWCNPISGHNTLYWYLQNLGQGPELLIRYENEEAVDDSQLPKDRFSAERLKGVDSTLKIQPAELGDSAVYLCASSSQNEQFFGPGTRLTVL.

This sequence joins TRBV6-5 and TRBJ2-7; D possibly corresponds to TRBD2 (6 bases). The CDR3 has 14 residues. The V gene's germline CDR1 is MNHEY and CDR2 SVGAGI. With 6 bases removed from V and 2 bases from J, the gap between germline ends came to 14 bases. This chain's CDR3 is CASSKTGGAYEQYF. The CDR3 coding sequence is TGTGCCAGCAGCAAAACAGGCGGGGCCTACGAGCAGTACTTC.

This clone occurred a few times. V is TRBV15 and J is TRBJ1-1; the match to TRBD1 covers 7 bases. V trimming: 7 bases; J trimming: 1 base; junction bases outside the gene matches: 6. Germline V gene lookup returns CDR1 LNHNV and CDR2 YYDKDF (reference sequence). CDR3 size: 14 residues. The CDR3 nucleotides are TGTGCCACCATCCCAAGGACAGGGAACACTGAAGCTTTCTTT. Its translation: CATIPRTGNTEAFF.

The chain recombines TRBV12-5 with TRBJ1-3; 10 positions agree with TRBD1. There are 14 residues in the CDR3. Germline CDR1 is LGHNT and CDR2 is FRNRAP. Trimming cost V 6 bases and J 4 bases; bases outside gene matches: 3. CDR3 nucleotide sequence: TGTGCTAGTGGGGGACAGGGGATCGGAAACACCATATATTTT. Its translation is CASGGQGIGNTIYF.

The rearrangement uses TRBV7-9 and TRBJ2-1, with D hard to call. The germline CDR1 and CDR2 sequences are SEHNR and FQNEAQ (reference sequence). CDR3 length: 16 residues. V shed 6 bases and J shed 5 bases, with 20 bases lying between them. DNA of the CDR3: TGTGCCAGCAGTTCAGTACAAGTTCCGCCACACAATGAGCAGTTCTTC. Protein sequence: CASSSVQVPPHNEQFF.

The chain has TRBV25-1 and TRBJ1-6; D gene uncertain. CDR1 MGHDK and CDR2 SYGVNS come from the germline V gene. V was trimmed by 7 bases and J by 7 bases, leaving 11 bases between them. CDR3 length equals 13 residues. CDR3 amino acids: CASNEGGNSPLHF. CDR3 DNA sequence: TGTGCCAGCAATGAGGGAGGGAATTCACCCCTCCACTTT. The whole variable domain, filled in from reference TRBV25-1 and TRBJ1-6, reads EADIYQTPRYLVIGTGKKITLECSQTMGHDKMYWYQQDPGMELHLIHYSYGVNSTEKGDLSSESTVSRIRTEHFPLTLESARPSHTSQYLCASNEGGNSPLHFGNGTRLTVT.

V is TRBV5-1 and J is TRBJ2-5; possible D gene TRBD2, 6 bases. CDR1 and CDR2 (germline): SGHRS, YFSETQ. The CDR3 covers 13 residues. V gave up 3 bases and J gave up 5 bases, with 11 bases separating them. The DNA for the CDR3 is TGCGCCAGCAGCTCCGGGGGTTCCGAGACCCAGTACTTC. It encodes CASSSGGSETQYF.

This sequence joins TRBV21-1 and TRBJ2-2; the table's D call, TRBD2, has no DNA check behind it. TRBV21-1 is an annotated pseudogene. The CDR3 runs 15 residues. The CDR3 sequence is CASSKLGTSGGELFF. CDR3 nucleotides: TGTGCCAGCAGCAAATTGGGGACTAGCGGCGGGGAGCTGTTTTTT.

This rearrangement joins TRBV6-1 to TRBJ1-2, with 7 nucleotides matching TRBD1. CDR1 and CDR2 from the germline V gene are MNHNS and SASEGT. The junction had 3 bases not matched to a gene; V was cut back by 1 base and J by 7 bases. The CDR3 is made up of 13 amino acids. The CDR3 sequence: CASSEGQGVGYTF. Here the CDR3 DNA reads TGTGCCAGCAGTGAAGGGCAGGGGGTTGGCTACACCTTC.

The chain carries TRBV7-7 and TRBJ1-3; D is perhaps TRBD1 (6 bases). Trimming cost V 5 bases and J 0 bases, with 14 bases left between them. Per the germline V gene, CDR1 is SSHAT and CDR2 is FNYEAQ (reference sequence). The CDR3 extends over 16 amino acids. CDR3 nucleotides: TGTGCCAGCAGCCAGGGACACCCCGGCTCTGGAAACACCATATATTTT. It is translated as CASSQGHPGSGNTIYF.

The chain couples TRBV28 to TRBJ1-5; D call uncertain. Trimming cost V 3 bases and J 3 bases, with 15 bases left between them. Looked up from germline, CDR1 is MDHEN and CDR2 is SYDVKM. The CDR3 sequence is 16 residues long. CDR3 amino acids: CASSFRWRVTNQPQHF. CDR3 nucleotide sequence: TGTGCCAGCAGTTTTCGGTGGCGGGTTACCAATCAGCCCCAGCATTTT. Combining the CDR3 with reference TRBV28 and TRBJ1-5 gives the whole variable domain DVKVTQSSRYLVKRTGEKVFLECVQDMDHENMFWYRQDPGLGLRLIYFSYDVKMKEKGDIPEGYSVSREKKERFSLILESASTNQTSMYLCASSFRWRVTNQPQHFGDGTRLSIL.

Here the CDR3 reads CASSRSGGARETQYF. The CDR3 region has the DNA TGTGCCAGCAGCCGTAGCGGGGGGGCACGGGAGACCCAGTACTTC. This chain connects TRBV28 to TRBJ2-5; 11 nucleotides align to TRBD2. Trimming cost V 6 bases and J 5 bases; bases outside gene matches: 8. Germline CDR1 and CDR2: MDHEN and SYDVKM. This CDR3 comprises 15 residues.

The rearrangement links TRBV19 to TRBJ1-1; 7 bases map to TRBD1. Germline CDR1 reads LNHDA; CDR2 reads SQIVND (reference sequence). V gave up 6 bases and J gave up 8 bases; unmatched junction bases: 9. This CDR3 comprises 13 residues. The CDR3 is CASRVSRDREAFF. In DNA, the CDR3 is TGTGCCAGTAGGGTCTCCCGGGACAGAGAAGCTTTCTTT.

This clone has just one count. The rearrangement links TRBV2 to TRBJ1-6, with D maybe TRBD1 (6 bases). Looked up from germline, CDR1 is SNHLY and CDR2 is FYNNEI. The V end was cut by 4 bases, the J end by 0 bases, with 16 bases between. This CDR3 is 18 amino acids long. The CDR3 region is CASSGQGQTSSYNSPLHF. CDR3 DNA: TGTGCCAGCAGTGGGCAAGGACAGACGAGCTCCTATAATTCACCCCTCCACTTT.